This T cell receptor beta chain derives from a study of human thymus T cells. The CDR3 spans 14 residues. Looked up from germline, CDR1 is MNHEY and CDR2 is SMNVEV (reference sequence). V dropped 5 bases and J dropped 11 bases, with 19 bases sitting between them. Resections from corrective heart surgery supplied the thymus tissue. This table comes from immunoSEQ multiplex PCR, and its TCRdb copy is limited to in-frame clones, with some not included. The table records 55,000 to 85,000 clones, roughly 94% of them present only once. This chain links TRBV27 with TRBJ1-5; possibly TRBD1 for D (6 bases). The origin of this receptor is a girl in the first two years of life with a congenital heart defect but otherwise immunologically healthy. What was sequenced was thymus tissue. The CDR3 protein is CASSRDTAGRAQHF. CDR3 coding DNA: TGTGCCAGCAGTCGGGACACCGCCGGTAGAGCCCAGCATTTT.